The 5 T cell receptor beta chains below come from one sample, sequenced in a study of T cell changes during pregnancy in multiple sclerosis. The assay was immunoSEQ multiplex PCR, and TCRdb's table has in-frame clones only and misses some. Here the sample spans about 52,000 clones, over 85% being singletons. The sequencing used CD4+ T cells from peripheral blood mononuclear cells, collected before pregnancy. The receptor set was obtained from a female donor with multiple sclerosis, enrolled in a pregnancy study.

This chain uses TRBV27 with TRBJ1-2, with 7 bases aligning to TRBD1. J was trimmed by 4 bases and V by 3 bases; bases with no gene match: 2. Germline V CDR1 and CDR2: MNHEY, SMNVEV (reference sequence). There are 13 residues in the CDR3. Written as DNA, the CDR3 is TGTGCCAGCAGTTTCCAGGGGGTCTATGGCTACACCTTC. The encoded protein is CASSFQGVYGYTF.

The chain employs TRBV4-1 and TRBJ1-2, with TRBD1 identical over 11 bases. V lost 4 bases to trimming and J lost 2 bases; unmatched junction nucleotides: 9. This CDR3 has 17 residues. CDR1 and CDR2 (germline): MGHRA, YSYEKL. The CDR3 here is CASSRTPGQGENYGYTF. The CDR3 nucleotides are TGCGCCAGCAGCCGCACCCCGGGACAGGGGGAAAACTATGGCTACACCTTC.

The chain employs TRBV9 and TRBJ2-6; unclear D gene. The V end lost 4 bases, the J end lost 4 bases, and 18 bases lay between the germline ends. The CDR3 spans 17 residues. From germline, CDR1 is SGDLS and CDR2 YYNGEE. For the CDR3, the DNA is TGTGCCAGCAGCTCTCGAGGCACGGCAGCCGGGGCCAACGTCCTGACTTTC. This translates into CASSSRGTAAGANVLTF.

The CDR3 is CASSHKRQLYNEQFF. The CDR3 coding sequence is TGTGCCAGTAGTCATAAGCGACAGTTGTACAATGAGCAGTTCTTC. The rearrangement links TRBV19 to TRBJ2-1; perhaps TRBD1 as D (5 bases). Germline values: CDR1 LNHDA, CDR2 SQIVND (reference sequence). CDR3 length: 15 residues. Trimming took off 5 bases at V and 4 bases at J, with 15 bases between the two ends.

V usage is TRBV9 and J usage is TRBJ1-4; 8 positions match TRBD1. The CDR3 totals 17 residues. Germline V lookup: CDR1 SGDLS, CDR2 YYNGEE. V shed 3 bases, J shed 5 bases, and the junction held 12 bases outside the gene matches. CDR3 amino acids: CASSGDRGGGPNEKLFF. As DNA, the CDR3 is TGTGCCAGCAGCGGCGACAGGGGAGGGGGGCCCAATGAAAAACTGTTTTTT.